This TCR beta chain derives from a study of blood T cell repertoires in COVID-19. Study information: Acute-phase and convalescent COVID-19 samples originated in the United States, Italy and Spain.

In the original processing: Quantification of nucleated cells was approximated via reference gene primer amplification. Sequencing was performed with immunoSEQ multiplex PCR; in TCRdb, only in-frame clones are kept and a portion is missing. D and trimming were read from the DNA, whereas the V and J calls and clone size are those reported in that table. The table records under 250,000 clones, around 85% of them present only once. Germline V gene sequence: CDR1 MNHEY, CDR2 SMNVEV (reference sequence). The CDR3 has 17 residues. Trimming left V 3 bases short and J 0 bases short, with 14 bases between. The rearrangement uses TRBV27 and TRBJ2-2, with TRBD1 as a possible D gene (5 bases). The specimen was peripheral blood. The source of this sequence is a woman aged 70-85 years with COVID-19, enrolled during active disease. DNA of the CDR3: TGTGCCAGCAGTTTCTTGGACACTTTGGCGAACACCGGGGAGCTGTTTTTT. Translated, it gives CASSFLDTLANTGELFF.